This T cell receptor (beta chain) stems from a study of blood T cell repertoires in COVID-19. Study context: In each case, the material was cDNA or gDNA derived from T cells, B-cell-depleted T cells, or PBMCs.

The CDR3 sequence is 11 residues long. V shed 5 bases and J shed 6 bases, with 8 bases lying between them. The V gene's germline CDR1 is SNHLY and CDR2 FYNNEI. Clones were sequenced by immunoSEQ multiplex PCR, and TCRdb holds only the in-frame ones, with some missing. The sample consists of about 410,000 clones, 89% of them appearing once. The receptor's source is a woman between 35 and 50 years old with COVID-19, enrolled during active disease. The chain combines TRBV2 with TRBJ2-7; D ambiguous. Sequenced sample: peripheral blood. The CDR3 DNA reads TGTGCCAGCAGTTACGACTCCGAGCAGTACTTC. Amino acid sequence: CASSYDSEQYF.